Following are 16 T cell receptor beta chains from one sample sequenced in a study of cytomegalovirus exposure and HLA in healthy donors. The study ran its PCR with 60 Vbeta and 13 Jbeta primers. Repertoires were generated with immunoSEQ multiplex PCR, while TCRdb's copy carries only in-frame clones and drops some. The sample carries more than 110,000 clones, about three quarters recorded once. Sequenced: PBMCs. Every receptor here comes from a human donor in good health.

The chain joins TRBV29-1 to TRBJ2-7; tentatively, D is TRBD1 (5 bases). V gave up 3 bases and J gave up 3 bases, with 9 bases separating them. The CDR3 is 12 residues long. Germline V lookup: CDR1 SQVTM, CDR2 ANQGSEA. This chain's CDR3 is CSVEQGRYEQYF. The CDR3 DNA is TGCAGCGTTGAGCAGGGTCGCTACGAGCAGTACTTC.

By share of the sample, this clone is medium-sized. The chain carries TRBV19 and TRBJ2-3; TRBD2 is a possible D gene (6 bases). V was clipped by 5 bases and J by 2 bases, with 20 bases between them. This CDR3 spans 17 amino acids. Germline-derived CDR1 and CDR2 are LNHDA and SQIVND (reference sequence). The CDR3 is CASSPARVGGATDTQYF. For the CDR3, the DNA is TGTGCCAGTAGTCCAGCCCGGGTGGGAGGAGCCACAGATACGCAGTATTTT.

This clone was counted a few times. The J gene is TRBJ1-6, the V gene TRBV2; D gene uncertain. CDR1 is SNHLY, CDR2 FYNNEI, per germline. The CDR3 runs to 12 residues. The DNA of the CDR3 is TGTCCCTATCTAAACTATAATTCACCCCTCCACTTT. Translated, it gives CPYLNYNSPLHF.

The chain combines TRBV9 with TRBJ2-5, with D possibly matching TRBD1 (5 bases). V shed 0 bases and J shed 4 bases, with 13 bases lying between them. This CDR3 contains 15 residues. Per the germline V gene, CDR1 is SGDLS and CDR2 is YYNGEE. This CDR3 reads CASSVAGRATETQYF. In nucleotides, the CDR3 is TGTGCCAGCAGCGTAGCAGGGCGTGCAACAGAGACCCAGTACTTC.

This chain joins TRBV7-3 and TRBJ2-7; 9 bases map to TRBD1. V gave up 3 bases and J gave up 4 bases; unmatched junction bases: 7. This CDR3 is 15 amino acids long. CDR1 and CDR2 from the germline V gene are SGHTA and FQGTGA. The CDR3 DNA follows: TGTGCCAGCAGCTTGGCCGGGACAGGGCAGTACGAGCAGTACTTC. Its protein product is CASSLAGTGQYEQYF.

This chain connects TRBV5-8 to TRBJ2-3; perhaps TRBD1 as D (6 bases). Trimming took 4 bases from V and 0 from J, leaving 15 bases between them. Germline V gene data show CDR1 as SGHTS and CDR2 as YDEGEE. CDR3 length: 16 residues. Here the CDR3 reads CASSRGTTYSTDTQYF. The CDR3 DNA is TGTGCCAGCAGCCGAGGGACAACCTATAGCACAGATACGCAGTATTTT.

The gene calls are TRBV10-3 and TRBJ2-5; 16 nucleotides match TRBD2. V shed 6 bases, J shed 5 bases, and the junction held 3 bases outside the gene matches. The CDR3 spans 15 residues. Per the germline V gene, CDR1 is ENHRY and CDR2 is SYGVKD. Here the CDR3 DNA reads TGTGCCATCAGCTCGGGACTAGCGGGAGGGGAGACCCAGTACTTC. Translating it yields CAISSGLAGGETQYF.

The V and J genes are TRBV11-3 and TRBJ1-1; a possible D gene is TRBD1 (5 bases). Between the trimmed V and J ends, which lost 4 bases and 1 base, there was a span of 10 bases. This CDR3 spans 14 amino acids. Germline CDR1 is SGHNT and CDR2 is YENEEA. CDR3: CASSWTQENTEAFF. The CDR3 region has the DNA TGTGCCAGCAGCTGGACACAGGAGAACACTGAAGCTTTCTTT.

The chain uses TRBV6-6 and TRBJ1-1; D call uncertain. Trimming took off 7 bases at V and 0 bases at J, with 9 bases between the two ends. The CDR3 loop spans 13 amino acids. Germline assignment: CDR1 MNHNY and CDR2 SVGAGI (reference sequence). The CDR3 region is CASKGDLNTEAFF. CDR3 bases: TGTGCCAGCAAGGGAGATCTGAACACTGAAGCTTTCTTT.

The rearrangement uses TRBV7-9 and TRBJ1-4; TRBD1 matches 9 bases. Germline CDR1 and CDR2: SEHNR and FQNEAQ (reference sequence). The CDR3 has 14 residues. Trimming at V came to 4 bases and at J to 6 bases, leaving 3 bases not matched to a gene. The CDR3 sequence: CASSSDRGYEKLFF. The CDR3 nucleotides are TGTGCCAGCAGCTCCGACAGGGGGTATGAAAAACTGTTTTTT.

This clone appeared a few times. The CDR3, as DNA: TGTGCCAGCAGCTCCGGGACAGGAAGAAAGACCCAGTACTTC. Protein sequence: CASSSGTGRKTQYF. The genes are TRBV13 and TRBJ2-5; 8 bases agree with TRBD1. Germline CDR1 reads PRHDT; CDR2 reads FYEKMQ (reference sequence). This CDR3 region has 14 residues. Trimming took 4 bases from V and 6 from J; bases not matched to a gene: 7.

V gene TRBV7-9 combines with J gene TRBJ2-7, with D perhaps TRBD1 (5 bases). The V end lost 5 bases, the J end lost 1 base, and 6 bases lay between the germline ends. The CDR3 is 12 residues long. Germline loops: CDR1 SEHNR, CDR2 FQNEAQ (reference sequence). The CDR3 bases are TGTGCCAGCAGCCGACAGTCCTACGAGCAGTACTTC. Protein product: CASSRQSYEQYF. Variable domain in full (rest from reference TRBV7-9 and TRBJ2-7): DTGVSQNPRHKITKRGQNVTFRCDPISEHNRLYWYRQTLGQGPEFLTYFQNEAQLEKSRLLSDRFSAERPKGSFSTLEIQRTEQGDSAMYLCASSRQSYEQYFGPGTRLTVT.

Worth noting for this clone: An end of the junction does not agree with germline; a read error may underlie this. The chain links TRBV20-1 to TRBJ1-2, with D uncertain. Germline V gene sequence: CDR1 DFQATT, CDR2 SNEGSKA (reference sequence). The CDR3 has 11 residues. The CDR3 region is CSASSNNGYTF. The CDR3 DNA sequence: TGCAGTGCTTCCAGTAACAATGGCTACACCTTC.

This chain links TRBV5-6 with TRBJ1-5; D might be TRBD1 (6 bases). Trimming took off 4 bases at V and 4 bases at J, with 15 bases between the two ends. This CDR3 has 15 amino acids. Germline V lookup: CDR1 SGHDT, CDR2 YYEEEE. The CDR3 bases are TGTGCCAGCAGCCAGGGGCTCTCACCAAATCAGCCCCAGCATTTT. The encoded protein is CASSQGLSPNQPQHF. The complete variable domain, with remaining parts taken from reference TRBV5-6 and TRBJ1-5, reads DAGVTQSPTHLIKTRGQQVTLRCSPKSGHDTVSWYQQALGQGPQFIFQYYEEEERQRGNFPDRFSGHQFPNYSSELNVNALLLGDSALYLCASSQGLSPNQPQHFGDGTRLSIL.

The table lists this clone with a count of one. CDR3 sequence: CASRQGSSSYNEQFF. The CDR3 DNA is TGCGCCAGCAGACAGGGGTCGAGCTCCTACAATGAGCAGTTCTTC. V and J are TRBV10-2 and TRBJ2-1; 7 positions agree with TRBD1. The CDR3 contains 15 residues. Germline-derived CDR1 and CDR2 are WSHSY and SAAADI. The ends lost 6 bases at V and 0 bases at J; junction bases unmatched: 5.

The chain has TRBV7-9 and TRBJ1-6, with TRBD1 matching 7 bases. The V segment lost 2 bases and the J segment 7 bases; nucleotides outside the gene matches: 17. The CDR3 sequence is 19 residues long. CDR1 and CDR2 from the germline V gene are SEHNR and FQNEAQ (reference sequence). CDR3 sequence reads: CASSLTVLRPDRTNSPLHF. The CDR3 nucleotides read TGTGCCAGCAGCTTAACGGTTCTGAGGCCGGACAGGACGAATTCACCCCTCCACTTT.